The 9 T cell receptor beta chains listed next were all sequenced from one sample in a study of shared clonotypes between healthy human individuals. Libraries were prepared by immunoSEQ multiplex PCR; TCRdb keeps only in-frame clonotypes and omits some of them. The table includes about 2.2 million clones, 93% detected once. Selected positively for CCR7 and CD45RO-negative, naive CD8 cells excluded terminally differentiated effector memory CD45RA+ cells. Sequencing was done on a sample of naive CD8+ T cells from PBMCs. The receptor set was obtained from a man aged 18 to 35 in good health. Some clones in this sample may be carry-over from other donors' samples.

CDR3 protein: CASQPGRGRTDTQYF. The CDR3 bases are TGTGCCAGCCAGCCGGGGAGGGGGCGCACAGATACGCAGTATTTT. The chain recombines TRBV6-5 with TRBJ2-3; either TRBD1 or TRBD2 may fit D (7 bases each). The germline gives CDR1 MNHEY, CDR2 SVGAGI. The V gene lost 8 bases and the J gene lost 1 base, with 16 bases spanning the gap. The CDR3 runs 15 residues.

The chain uses TRBV27 and TRBJ2-1; no firm D call. CDR3 length: 16 amino acids. Germline CDR1 is MNHEY and CDR2 is SMNVEV (reference sequence). With 0 bases removed from V and 1 base from J, the gap between germline ends came to 10 bases. In DNA, the CDR3 is TGTGCCAGCAGTTTATCTGCTAGTTTGTCCTACAATGAGCAGTTCTTC. Its translation is CASSLSASLSYNEQFF.

In DNA form, the CDR3 reads TGTGCCAGCAGCTTACTAGCGGCAATGGGGGGAGAGACCCAGTACTTC. Translating gives CASSLLAAMGGETQYF. V and J are TRBV13 and TRBJ2-5; 7 nucleotides line up with TRBD2. V gave up 2 bases and J gave up 4 bases; unmatched junction bases: 10. Per germline, CDR1 PRHDT and CDR2 FYEKMQ (reference sequence). CDR3 length: 16 residues.

About this clone: Sequence at one end of the junction differs from germline and may be a read error. The chain joins TRBV7-9 to TRBJ2-1; D unresolved. CDR1 SEHNR and CDR2 FQNEAQ come from the germline V gene (reference sequence). The CDR3 covers 14 residues. Here the CDR3 DNA reads TGTGCCAGCAGCTTGATCTTGGGGTTCAATGAGCAATTCTTC. Translated, it gives CASSLILGFNEQFF.

In this sample, this clone turned up once. The V gene is TRBV28, the J gene TRBJ2-2, with D possibly TRBD2 on 6 matching bases. The ends were cut back, 7 bases at V and 5 bases at J, with 8 bases in the middle. Germline CDR1 is MDHEN and CDR2 is SYDVKM. This CDR3 contains 12 residues. This chain's CDR3 is CASTSGTGELFF. The CDR3 region has the DNA TGTGCCAGCACAAGCGGGACCGGGGAGCTGTTTTTT. The full variable domain, completed using reference TRBV28 and TRBJ2-2, is DVKVTQSSRYLVKRTGEKVFLECVQDMDHENMFWYRQDPGLGLRLIYFSYDVKMKEKGDIPEGYSVSREKKERFSLILESASTNQTSMYLCASTSGTGELFFGEGSRLTVL.

This clone was recorded only once. The chain employs TRBV11-2 and TRBJ2-7, with 7 bases fitting TRBD1. The length of the CDR3 is 15 residues. CDR1 is SGHAT and CDR2 is FQNNGV in the germline V gene. V lost 3 bases and J lost 6; bases outside the gene matches: 11. The CDR3 DNA reads as TGTGCCAGCAGCTTGGGGACAGCCGCACCACTCGAGCAGTACTTC. This sequence encodes CASSLGTAAPLEQYF.

The chain carries TRBV27 and TRBJ2-5; tentatively, D is TRBD2 (6 bases). Germline values: CDR1 MNHEY, CDR2 SMNVEV (reference sequence). CDR3 length: 16 amino acids. V lost 5 bases to trimming and J lost 2 bases, with 18 bases between them. CDR3 nucleotide sequence: TGTGCCAGCAGTGTGTTCCTGGGCGGGGCACAAGAGACCCAGTACTTC. As protein: CASSVFLGGAQETQYF.

In this sample, this clone turned up a few times. The same CDR3 can be traced to other DNA sequences in this sample. The genes are TRBV7-2 and TRBJ1-5; D not certain. In germline, CDR1 is SGHTA, CDR2 FQGNSA. The germline V and J ends were trimmed by 3 bases and 7 bases, with 7 bases remaining between them. The CDR3 sequence is 12 residues long. The DNA for the CDR3 is TGTGCCAGCAGCTTTAGGAACCAGCCCCAGCATTTT. This sequence encodes CASSFRNQPQHF.

The rearrangement uses TRBV18 and TRBJ2-7, with 7 bases identical to TRBD2. Germline values: CDR1 KGHSH, CDR2 LQKENI. The CDR3 runs to 14 residues. With 2 bases clipped from V and 7 bases from J, the junction kept 8 bases outside the gene matches. DNA for the CDR3: TGTGCCAGCTCACCAGAGCGGGGAACGGGGGAGCAGTACTTC. This codes for CASSPERGTGEQYF.